A single sample is the source of the 25 T cell receptor beta chains below, sequenced in a study of cytomegalovirus exposure and HLA in healthy donors. With 60 Vbeta and 13 Jbeta primers, the PCR was carried out. TCRdb's copy holds only in-frame clones and misses some; the assay was immunoSEQ multiplex PCR. This sample has some 180,000 clones, with about 82% found just once. The material sequenced was PBMCs. Source of these receptors: a man aged 18-30 years in good health and CMV-seronegative.

The chain employs TRBV2 and TRBJ2-6; D not resolved. Germline loops: CDR1 SNHLY, CDR2 FYNNEI. The CDR3 sequence is 16 residues long. V was clipped by 5 bases and J by 4 bases, with 15 bases between them. This chain's CDR3 is CASSFLDQPGANVLTF. CDR3 nucleotide sequence: TGTGCCAGCAGTTTCCTAGACCAGCCCGGGGCCAACGTCCTGACTTTC.

This chain connects TRBV6-5 to TRBJ1-5, with unresolved D. This CDR3 has 13 amino acids. V lost 4 bases and J 7 bases, leaving 11 bases between the germline ends. Germline assignment: CDR1 MNHEY and CDR2 SVGAGI. The CDR3 spells CASSSSGGQPQHF. The CDR3 DNA is TGTGCCAGCAGTTCGAGTGGCGGACAGCCCCAGCATTTT.

This rearrangement joins TRBV5-1 to TRBJ2-7, with TRBD1 matching 9 bases. The CDR3 consists of 15 residues. With V trimmed by 2 bases and J by 5 bases, 8 bases remained unmatched. CDR1 is SGHRS and CDR2 is YFSETQ in the germline V gene. The CDR3 DNA is TGCGCCAGCAGCTTCGGACAGGGGAGCGCCAACGAGCAGTACTTC. Translated, it gives CASSFGQGSANEQYF.

The CDR3 bases are TGTGCCAGCAGTCAGGACAGGGCCACAGATACGCAGTATTTT. It encodes CASSQDRATDTQYF. The chain couples TRBV27 to TRBJ2-3; TRBD1 aligns across 8 bases. J was trimmed by 2 bases and V by 5 bases; bases with no gene match: 3. The CDR3 is 14 amino acids. Per the germline V gene, CDR1 is MNHEY and CDR2 is SMNVEV (reference sequence).

As concerns this clone: In the same sample, other DNA sequences code for this CDR3. The genes are TRBV18 and TRBJ2-5; D unresolved. CDR1 and CDR2 (germline): KGHSH, LQKENI. CDR3 size: 13 residues. Trimming left V 3 bases short and J 2 bases short, with 7 bases between. The CDR3 DNA follows: TGTGCCAGCTCACCTGGAGTTCAAGAGACCCAGTACTTC. It translates to CASSPGVQETQYF. The whole variable domain, remainder taken from reference TRBV18 and TRBJ2-5, is NAGVMQNPRHLVRRRGQEARLRCSPMKGHSHVYWYRQLPEEGLKFMVYLQKENIIDESGMPKERFSAEFPKEGPSILRIQQVVRGDSAAYFCASSPGVQETQYFGPGTRLLVL.

The CDR3 spells CASSSRGDTGELFF. The CDR3 region has the DNA TGTGCCAGCAGCTCCAGGGGGGACACCGGGGAGCTGTTTTTT. V and J are TRBV7-9 and TRBJ2-2; D perhaps matches TRBD1 (7 bases). Per germline, CDR1 SEHNR and CDR2 FQNEAQ (reference sequence). V was cut by 4 bases and J by 3 bases, with 9 bases left in between. This CDR3 has 14 amino acids.

This rearrangement joins TRBV5-6 to TRBJ2-3; D is perhaps TRBD1 (5 bases). Germline CDR1 SGHDT, CDR2 YYEEEE. Trimming left V 6 bases short and J 5 bases short, with 16 bases between. The CDR3 has 14 residues. The CDR3 loop is CASTPLGLRDTQYF. The DNA of the CDR3 is TGTGCCAGCACTCCTCTGGGGCTTAGAGATACGCAGTATTTT.

The chain couples TRBV5-4 to TRBJ1-5, with 8 bases matching TRBD1. Unmatched junction bases numbered 6, after V lost 4 bases and J lost 6 bases. CDR1 and CDR2 (germline): SGHNT, YYREEE (reference sequence). The CDR3 totals 14 residues. CDR3 amino acids: CASSVQGGSQPQHF. CDR3 nucleotides: TGTGCCAGCAGCGTACAGGGGGGATCTCAGCCCCAGCATTTT.

The chain joins TRBV7-9 to TRBJ2-5; possibly TRBD1 for D (5 bases). The CDR3 is made up of 15 amino acids. Per germline, CDR1 SEHNR and CDR2 FQNEAQ (reference sequence). V dropped 5 bases and J dropped 3 bases, with 16 bases sitting between them. CDR3 region: CASSLTYKGEETQYF. The DNA of the CDR3 is TGTGCCAGCAGCCTGACTTATAAAGGGGAAGAGACCCAGTACTTC.

The chain has TRBV19 and TRBJ1-1, with 8 bases matching TRBD1. V lost 1 base, J lost 6 bases, and 4 bases stayed unmatched. This CDR3 spans 14 amino acids. From germline, CDR1 is LNHDA and CDR2 SQIVND (reference sequence). CDR3: CASSIGQGMAEAFF. CDR3 coding DNA: TGTGCCAGTAGTATAGGACAGGGGATGGCTGAAGCTTTCTTT.

This clone has a single count. This chain uses TRBV10-3 with TRBJ2-5; 11 nucleotides match TRBD2. The J call may be in error: the DNA end matches TRBJ2-7 better. CDR1 is ENHRY and CDR2 is SYGVKD in the germline V gene. The CDR3 runs 16 residues. The CDR3 DNA follows: TGTGCCATCAGGGAAACTAGCGGGGGAGCCTCCTACGAGCAGTACTTC. It encodes CAIRETSGGASYEQYF.

The chain joins TRBV7-6 to TRBJ1-2; 7 positions agree with TRBD1. The CDR3 totals 13 residues. From germline, CDR1 is SGHVS and CDR2 FNYEAQ. Trimming at V came to 5 bases and at J to 2 bases, leaving 2 bases not matched to a gene. The CDR3 loop is CASSPTGNYGYTF. CDR3 nucleotide sequence: TGTGCCAGCAGCCCGACAGGGAACTATGGCTACACCTTC.

This chain connects TRBV5-1 to TRBJ2-1, with D possibly matching TRBD2 (5 bases). Germline assignment: CDR1 SGHRS and CDR2 YFSETQ. Trimming pared 6 bases from V and 4 bases from J, leaving 17 bases between. The CDR3 length is 15 residues. For the CDR3, the DNA is TGCGCCAGCAAAATGAGGGCTGACCATTACAATGAGCAGTTCTTC. It specifies CASKMRADHYNEQFF.

J is TRBJ1-2 and V is TRBV7-2, with D possibly matching TRBD1 (5 bases). The CDR3 has 15 amino acids. Germline CDR1 SGHTA, CDR2 FQGNSA. Trimming took 3 bases from V and 7 from J, leaving 18 bases between them. DNA of the CDR3: TGTGCCAGCAGCTTTATTGGTGGGGGGGTTGGTGGCTACACCTTC. Amino acids: CASSFIGGGVGGYTF.

This rearrangement joins TRBV6-5 to TRBJ1-1; D ambiguous. This CDR3 region has 11 residues. Per germline, CDR1 MNHEY and CDR2 SVGAGI. The V end lost 6 bases, the J end lost 7 bases, and 9 bases lay between the germline ends. The CDR3 protein is CASRTRGEAFF. In nucleotides, the CDR3 is TGTGCCAGCAGGACCCGGGGTGAAGCTTTCTTT.

The gene calls are TRBV6-5 and TRBJ2-1, with TRBD2 matching over 9 bases. V gave up 8 bases and J gave up 3 bases; unmatched junction bases: 5. CDR1 is MNHEY and CDR2 is SVGAGI in the germline V gene. This CDR3 has 14 residues. The CDR3 region is CASLGRGGYNEQFF. The CDR3 DNA follows: TGTGCCAGCTTGGGGCGGGGGGGCTACAATGAGCAGTTCTTC.

The chain couples TRBV14 to TRBJ1-6, with D maybe TRBD1 (6 bases). In germline, CDR1 is SGHDN, CDR2 FVKESK. This CDR3 is built from 14 residues. With 1 base removed from V and 7 bases from J, the gap between germline ends came to 8 bases. As DNA, the CDR3 is TGTGCCAGCAGCCAAGCGGGGGGCAATTCACCCCTCCACTTT. It yields the protein CASSQAGGNSPLHF.

CDR3: CAWSVLRGGGDTQYF. CDR3 coding DNA: TGTGCCTGGAGTGTACTTAGGGGGGGAGGAGATACGCAGTATTTT. The gene calls are TRBV30 and TRBJ2-3; a weak D match, TRBD2 (7 bases). CDR3 length equals 15 residues. Germline CDR1 is GTSNPN and CDR2 is SVGIG (reference sequence). V was cut by 0 bases and J by 5 bases, with 15 bases left in between.

The chain uses TRBV19 and TRBJ1-2, with D tentatively TRBD1 (6 bases). Germline V gives CDR1 LNHDA, CDR2 SQIVND (reference sequence). Between the trimmed V and J ends, which lost 1 base and 0 bases, there was a span of 9 bases. The CDR3 is 15 residues long. Written as DNA, the CDR3 is TGTGCCAGTAGTATAGCGACAGGCTCTAACTATGGCTACACCTTC. Amino acid sequence: CASSIATGSNYGYTF.

The chain joins TRBV27 to TRBJ2-7; D may be TRBD2 (6 bases). Germline CDR1 is MNHEY and CDR2 is SMNVEV (reference sequence). The ends were cut back, 2 bases at V and 1 base at J, with 9 bases in the middle. CDR3 length equals 14 residues. The CDR3 bases are TGTGCCAGCAGTTTAAGGCGGGGATCCTACGAGCAGTACTTC. It translates to CASSLRRGSYEQYF.

The gene calls are TRBV25-1 and TRBJ1-1; D gene unclear. The CDR3 runs 13 residues. CDR1 is MGHDK and CDR2 is SYGVNS in the germline V gene. Trimming took off 4 bases at V and 0 bases at J, with 6 bases between the two ends. CDR3 nucleotides: TGTGCCAGCAGTGGCCTACTGAACACTGAAGCTTTCTTT. Encoded protein: CASSGLLNTEAFF.

The chain carries TRBV2 and TRBJ1-3, with 9 positions matching TRBD1. Per the germline V gene, CDR1 is SNHLY and CDR2 is FYNNEI. Unmatched junction bases numbered 11, after V lost 0 bases and J lost 8 bases. The CDR3 is 17 residues long. In DNA, the CDR3 is TGTGCCAGCAGTGAAGCGACGGCGACAGGGGGTGCGGACACCATATATTTT. Protein product: CASSEATATGGADTIYF.

The J gene is TRBJ1-1, the V gene TRBV28; TRBD1 might be the D (6 bases). CDR1 is MDHEN and CDR2 is SYDVKM in the germline V gene. V dropped 5 bases and J dropped 6 bases, with 10 bases sitting between them. The CDR3 has 12 amino acids. This chain's CDR3 is CASSLGQSEAFF. CDR3 nucleotides: TGTGCCAGCAGTCTCGGACAGTCTGAAGCTTTCTTT.

This chain links TRBV27 with TRBJ1-5, with 8 bases lining up with TRBD1. The CDR3 is made up of 14 amino acids. CDR1 MNHEY and CDR2 SMNVEV come from the germline V gene (reference sequence). After removal of 5 bases from V and 6 bases from J, the junction contained 6 bases not matched to a gene. The CDR3 loop reads CASSPGTGGQPQHF. CDR3 bases: TGTGCCAGCAGTCCGGGGACAGGAGGTCAGCCCCAGCATTTT.

The rearrangement links TRBV11-3 to TRBJ2-1, with 11 bases fitting TRBD1. The CDR3 has 15 residues. Germline CDR1 SGHNT, CDR2 YENEEA. J lost 6 bases, V lost 1 base, and 2 bases had no gene match. CDR3 in amino acids: CASSLGGQGGNEQFF. The CDR3 DNA is TGTGCCAGCAGCTTAGGGGGACAGGGGGGCAATGAGCAGTTCTTC.